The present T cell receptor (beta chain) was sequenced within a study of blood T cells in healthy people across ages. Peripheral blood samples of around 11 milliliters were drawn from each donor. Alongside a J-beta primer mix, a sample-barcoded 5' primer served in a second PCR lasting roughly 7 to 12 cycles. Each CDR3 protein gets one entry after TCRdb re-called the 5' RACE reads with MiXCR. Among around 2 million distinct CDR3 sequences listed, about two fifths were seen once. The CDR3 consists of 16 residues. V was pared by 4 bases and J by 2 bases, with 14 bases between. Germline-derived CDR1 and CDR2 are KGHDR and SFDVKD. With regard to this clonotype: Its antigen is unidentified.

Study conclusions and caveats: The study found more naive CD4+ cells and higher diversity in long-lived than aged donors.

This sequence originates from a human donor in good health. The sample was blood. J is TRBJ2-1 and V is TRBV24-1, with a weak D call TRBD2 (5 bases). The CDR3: CATSDPSSGAYNEQFF. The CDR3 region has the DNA TGTGCCACCAGTGACCCCAGCAGCGGTGCCTACAATGAGCAGTTCTTC.